The 16 T cell receptor beta chains given below trace back to one sample, sequenced in a study of technical replicates of blood from several donors (dated by TCRdb to 2016 to 2017). The library relied on the immunoSEQ multiplex PCR assay. This immuneACCESS table, as held by TCRdb, lists in-frame sequences with V and J called but not all clones. Of the missing ones, under half trace to an unresolved V gene in checked studies; the others have no known cause. The sample table lists about 100,000 clones, 96% of them with a count of one. The ten top clones hold 0.2% to 0.25% of the sample. The specimen was T cells isolated from PBMCs. All receptors derive from a human donor in good health.

The chain employs TRBV4-1 and TRBJ2-7; possible D gene TRBD1, 6 bases. The V and J ends lost 0 bases and 7 bases respectively, with 16 bases between them. Germline CDR1 and CDR2: MGHRA and YSYEKL. CDR3 length: 15 residues. The chain's CDR3 is CASSQDTGSRREQYF. CDR3 bases: TGCGCCAGCAGCCAAGATACAGGGTCCCGACGTGAGCAGTACTTC.

The chain links TRBV27 to TRBJ2-1; tentative D call: TRBD1 (6 bases). The CDR3 has 15 residues. CDR1 is MNHEY, CDR2 SMNVEV, per germline (reference sequence). Trimming cost V 8 bases and J 9 bases, with 23 bases left between them. CDR3 region: CASFTGVGTIGEQFF. CDR3 nucleotide sequence: TGTGCCAGCTTTACCGGAGTAGGGACAATCGGTGAGCAGTTCTTC.

The V gene is TRBV19, the J gene TRBJ2-7; TRBD2 aligns across 7 bases. V shed 8 bases and J 1 base; nucleotides not matched to a gene: 8. The CDR3 has 14 amino acids. Germline V gene data show CDR1 as LNHDA and CDR2 as SQIVND (reference sequence). CDR3 in amino acids: CASSGTIASYEQYF. The CDR3 nucleotides read TGTGCCAGTTCCGGGACTATCGCTTCCTACGAGCAGTACTTC. Drawing the rest from reference TRBV19 and TRBJ2-7, the complete variable domain is DGGITQSPKYLFRKEGQNVTLSCEQNLNHDAMYWYRQDPGQGLRLIYYSQIVNDFQKGDIAEGYSVSREKKESFPLTVTSAQKNPTAFYLCASSGTIASYEQYFGPGTRLTVT.

The chain recombines TRBV19 with TRBJ2-7; TRBD1 agrees at 8 bases. V lost 9 bases and J lost 2; bases outside the gene matches: 12. Per germline, CDR1 LNHDA and CDR2 SQIVND (reference sequence). CDR3 length: 15 residues. The DNA of the CDR3 is TGTGCCAGCTGTGACGCCGGGACAGGAACCTACGAGCAGTACTTC. It encodes CASCDAGTGTYEQYF.

The chain is built from TRBV6-1 and TRBJ2-3; D is perhaps TRBD2 (5 bases). The CDR3 is 11 residues long. Germline CDR1 is MNHNS and CDR2 is SASEGT. V was pared by 11 bases and J by 1 base, with 7 bases between. The CDR3 region is CAAGGTDTQYF. The CDR3 DNA reads TGTGCCGCGGGCGGCACAGATACGCAGTATTTT.

The rearrangement uses TRBV19 and TRBJ2-3; D is possibly TRBD1 (6 bases). This CDR3 spans 14 amino acids. Deletions cut 1 base from V and 6 bases from J, with 11 bases between. The V gene's germline CDR1 is LNHDA and CDR2 SQIVND (reference sequence). CDR3 protein: CASSIGRTADTQYF. In nucleotides, the CDR3 is TGTGCCAGTAGTATAGGCCGGACAGCGGATACGCAGTATTTT.

This clone came up once. The chain employs TRBV13 and TRBJ1-1; unclear D gene. CDR1 and CDR2 (germline): PRHDT, FYEKMQ (reference sequence). CDR3 length: 16 residues. The V and J ends lost 7 bases and 5 bases respectively, with 23 bases between them. Here the CDR3 reads CASISQTKTAETEAFF. Here the CDR3 DNA reads TGTGCCAGCATTTCTCAAACCAAGACGGCGGAAACTGAAGCTTTCTTT.

This clone was detected a few times. V usage is TRBV28 and J usage is TRBJ1-1; TRBD1 might be the D (5 bases). V dropped 4 bases and J dropped 2 bases, with 17 bases sitting between them. CDR1 and CDR2 (germline): MDHEN, SYDVKM. The CDR3 totals 16 residues. CDR3 nucleotide sequence: TGTGCCAGCAGTTCGACAGTTGTGGAGGGAAACACTGAAGCTTTCTTT. Translating it yields CASSSTVVEGNTEAFF.

This clone showed up just once. The chain recombines TRBV19 with TRBJ1-4; D might be TRBD1 (6 bases). V lost 6 bases and J lost 0, with 8 bases in between. The CDR3 is 14 residues long. The germline V gene has CDR1 LNHDA and CDR2 SQIVND (reference sequence). DNA of the CDR3: TGTGCCAGTAGGCAGGGGTCAACTAATGAAAAACTGTTTTTT. Translating gives CASRQGSTNEKLFF. Full variable domain (rest looked up from reference TRBV19 and TRBJ1-4): DGGITQSPKYLFRKEGQNVTLSCEQNLNHDAMYWYRQDPGQGLRLIYYSQIVNDFQKGDIAEGYSVSREKKESFPLTVTSAQKNPTAFYLCASRQGSTNEKLFFGSGTQLSVL.

The CDR3 sequence: CASSRGFDEAFF. The CDR3 DNA reads as TGTGCCAGCAGCCGAGGATTCGATGAAGCTTTCTTT. This chain links TRBV25-1 with TRBJ1-1; D gene uncertain. The V end lost 6 bases, the J end lost 7 bases, and 12 bases lay between the germline ends. The CDR3 extends over 12 amino acids. From germline, CDR1 is MGHDK and CDR2 SYGVNS.

The chain joins TRBV11-2 to TRBJ2-3; 9 positions match TRBD2. Germline CDR1 reads SGHAT; CDR2 reads FQNNGV. CDR3 length equals 14 residues. V gave up 2 bases and J gave up 4 bases; unmatched junction bases: 1. In DNA form, the CDR3 reads TGTGCCAGCAGCTTACGCGGGAGGGCAGATACGCAGTATTTT. This gives the protein CASSLRGRADTQYF.

CDR3 sequence (DNA): TGTGCCAGCAGGGACGCCAGCCCCTGGGGGCCATCGGACAGGGCCTGGGACAACTACGAGCAGTACTTC. This sequence encodes CASRDASPWGPSDRAWDNYEQYF. The chain is built from TRBV28 and TRBJ2-7; 8 bases match TRBD1. The length of the CDR3 is 23 residues. V dropped 6 bases and J dropped 3; count of bases not matched to a gene: 34. Germline V CDR1 and CDR2: MDHEN, SYDVKM. The whole variable domain, remainder taken from reference TRBV28 and TRBJ2-7, is DVKVTQSSRYLVKRTGEKVFLECVQDMDHENMFWYRQDPGLGLRLIYFSYDVKMKEKGDIPEGYSVSREKKERFSLILESASTNQTSMYLCASRDASPWGPSDRAWDNYEQYFGPGTRLTVT.

The V gene is TRBV7-9, the J gene TRBJ2-7; D possibly corresponds to TRBD1 (5 bases). The germline gives CDR1 SEHNR, CDR2 FQNEAQ (reference sequence). The CDR3 runs 15 residues. The V end lost 4 bases, the J end lost 3 bases, and 16 bases lay between the germline ends. This chain's CDR3 is CASSSTDLGDYEQYF. The CDR3 nucleotides are TGTGCCAGCAGCTCGACAGACTTGGGCGACTACGAGCAGTACTTC.

This chain connects TRBV4-1 to TRBJ2-4, with D tentatively TRBD1 (5 bases). Trimming removed 0 bases from V and 6 bases from J, with 15 bases in between. The CDR3 length is 16 residues. The germline CDR1 and CDR2 sequences are MGHRA and YSYEKL. CDR3 in amino acids: CASSQEDRVNANIQYF. The CDR3 bases are TGCGCCAGCAGCCAAGAAGACAGAGTAAACGCAAACATTCAGTACTTC.

This rearrangement joins TRBV19 to TRBJ1-1; 10 nucleotides align to TRBD1. Germline loops: CDR1 LNHDA, CDR2 SQIVND (reference sequence). The V and J ends lost 5 bases and 1 base, in that order; junction bases with no gene match: 4. The CDR3 covers 15 residues. DNA of the CDR3: TGTGCCAGTAGTGGACAGGGGGGTTGGAACACTGAAGCTTTCTTT. This gives the protein CASSGQGGWNTEAFF.

This CDR3 is CASSEGTGDTIYF. The CDR3 nucleotides read TGTGCCAGCAGCGAGGGTACAGGGGACACCATATATTTT. This chain uses TRBV9 with TRBJ1-3; 7 nucleotides line up with TRBD1. The CDR3 sequence is 13 residues long. V trimming: 3 bases; J trimming: 8 bases; junction bases outside the gene matches: 5. Germline CDR1 SGDLS, CDR2 YYNGEE.